The present T cell receptor beta chain was sequenced within a study of T cells in Graves' hyperthyroidism and ophthalmopathy. Study as a whole: The authors collected peripheral blood at initial diagnosis, before any treatment.

This clonotype was detected ten times or more. Ophthalmopathy patients had moderate-to-severe active disease, CAS ≥3, NOSPECS ≥4, and disease duration under 3 months. Uncontrolled infections, other autoimmune diseases, pregnancy or lactation led to exclusion of patients. Fresh peripheral blood, more than 9 ml, yielded the PBMCs. Amplified regions were TCR beta CDR3 sequences from RNA transcripts. Researchers ran a first-round RT-PCR on the TCR CDR3 using the HTBI primer set. TCRdb called the multiplex PCR reads again in MiXCR, with one record for every CDR3 protein. The sample includes fewer than 750,000 distinct CDR3 sequences, about 14% seen only once; the top ten take around 13%. The sequenced material came from blood. This TCR was recovered from a woman aged 45-65 years with Graves' ophthalmopathy.

The DNA for the CDR3 is TGCAGTGCTAGAGATATGGCGAGAACTAGCGGTTTACAGTCCTACGAGCAGTACTTC. The encoded protein is CSARDMARTSGLQSYEQYF. The chain couples TRBV20-1 to TRBJ2-7, with 8 bases fitting TRBD2. CDR3 length: 19 amino acids. In germline, CDR1 is DFQATT, CDR2 SNEGSKA (reference sequence). J lost 1 base, V lost 0 bases, and 17 bases had no gene match.